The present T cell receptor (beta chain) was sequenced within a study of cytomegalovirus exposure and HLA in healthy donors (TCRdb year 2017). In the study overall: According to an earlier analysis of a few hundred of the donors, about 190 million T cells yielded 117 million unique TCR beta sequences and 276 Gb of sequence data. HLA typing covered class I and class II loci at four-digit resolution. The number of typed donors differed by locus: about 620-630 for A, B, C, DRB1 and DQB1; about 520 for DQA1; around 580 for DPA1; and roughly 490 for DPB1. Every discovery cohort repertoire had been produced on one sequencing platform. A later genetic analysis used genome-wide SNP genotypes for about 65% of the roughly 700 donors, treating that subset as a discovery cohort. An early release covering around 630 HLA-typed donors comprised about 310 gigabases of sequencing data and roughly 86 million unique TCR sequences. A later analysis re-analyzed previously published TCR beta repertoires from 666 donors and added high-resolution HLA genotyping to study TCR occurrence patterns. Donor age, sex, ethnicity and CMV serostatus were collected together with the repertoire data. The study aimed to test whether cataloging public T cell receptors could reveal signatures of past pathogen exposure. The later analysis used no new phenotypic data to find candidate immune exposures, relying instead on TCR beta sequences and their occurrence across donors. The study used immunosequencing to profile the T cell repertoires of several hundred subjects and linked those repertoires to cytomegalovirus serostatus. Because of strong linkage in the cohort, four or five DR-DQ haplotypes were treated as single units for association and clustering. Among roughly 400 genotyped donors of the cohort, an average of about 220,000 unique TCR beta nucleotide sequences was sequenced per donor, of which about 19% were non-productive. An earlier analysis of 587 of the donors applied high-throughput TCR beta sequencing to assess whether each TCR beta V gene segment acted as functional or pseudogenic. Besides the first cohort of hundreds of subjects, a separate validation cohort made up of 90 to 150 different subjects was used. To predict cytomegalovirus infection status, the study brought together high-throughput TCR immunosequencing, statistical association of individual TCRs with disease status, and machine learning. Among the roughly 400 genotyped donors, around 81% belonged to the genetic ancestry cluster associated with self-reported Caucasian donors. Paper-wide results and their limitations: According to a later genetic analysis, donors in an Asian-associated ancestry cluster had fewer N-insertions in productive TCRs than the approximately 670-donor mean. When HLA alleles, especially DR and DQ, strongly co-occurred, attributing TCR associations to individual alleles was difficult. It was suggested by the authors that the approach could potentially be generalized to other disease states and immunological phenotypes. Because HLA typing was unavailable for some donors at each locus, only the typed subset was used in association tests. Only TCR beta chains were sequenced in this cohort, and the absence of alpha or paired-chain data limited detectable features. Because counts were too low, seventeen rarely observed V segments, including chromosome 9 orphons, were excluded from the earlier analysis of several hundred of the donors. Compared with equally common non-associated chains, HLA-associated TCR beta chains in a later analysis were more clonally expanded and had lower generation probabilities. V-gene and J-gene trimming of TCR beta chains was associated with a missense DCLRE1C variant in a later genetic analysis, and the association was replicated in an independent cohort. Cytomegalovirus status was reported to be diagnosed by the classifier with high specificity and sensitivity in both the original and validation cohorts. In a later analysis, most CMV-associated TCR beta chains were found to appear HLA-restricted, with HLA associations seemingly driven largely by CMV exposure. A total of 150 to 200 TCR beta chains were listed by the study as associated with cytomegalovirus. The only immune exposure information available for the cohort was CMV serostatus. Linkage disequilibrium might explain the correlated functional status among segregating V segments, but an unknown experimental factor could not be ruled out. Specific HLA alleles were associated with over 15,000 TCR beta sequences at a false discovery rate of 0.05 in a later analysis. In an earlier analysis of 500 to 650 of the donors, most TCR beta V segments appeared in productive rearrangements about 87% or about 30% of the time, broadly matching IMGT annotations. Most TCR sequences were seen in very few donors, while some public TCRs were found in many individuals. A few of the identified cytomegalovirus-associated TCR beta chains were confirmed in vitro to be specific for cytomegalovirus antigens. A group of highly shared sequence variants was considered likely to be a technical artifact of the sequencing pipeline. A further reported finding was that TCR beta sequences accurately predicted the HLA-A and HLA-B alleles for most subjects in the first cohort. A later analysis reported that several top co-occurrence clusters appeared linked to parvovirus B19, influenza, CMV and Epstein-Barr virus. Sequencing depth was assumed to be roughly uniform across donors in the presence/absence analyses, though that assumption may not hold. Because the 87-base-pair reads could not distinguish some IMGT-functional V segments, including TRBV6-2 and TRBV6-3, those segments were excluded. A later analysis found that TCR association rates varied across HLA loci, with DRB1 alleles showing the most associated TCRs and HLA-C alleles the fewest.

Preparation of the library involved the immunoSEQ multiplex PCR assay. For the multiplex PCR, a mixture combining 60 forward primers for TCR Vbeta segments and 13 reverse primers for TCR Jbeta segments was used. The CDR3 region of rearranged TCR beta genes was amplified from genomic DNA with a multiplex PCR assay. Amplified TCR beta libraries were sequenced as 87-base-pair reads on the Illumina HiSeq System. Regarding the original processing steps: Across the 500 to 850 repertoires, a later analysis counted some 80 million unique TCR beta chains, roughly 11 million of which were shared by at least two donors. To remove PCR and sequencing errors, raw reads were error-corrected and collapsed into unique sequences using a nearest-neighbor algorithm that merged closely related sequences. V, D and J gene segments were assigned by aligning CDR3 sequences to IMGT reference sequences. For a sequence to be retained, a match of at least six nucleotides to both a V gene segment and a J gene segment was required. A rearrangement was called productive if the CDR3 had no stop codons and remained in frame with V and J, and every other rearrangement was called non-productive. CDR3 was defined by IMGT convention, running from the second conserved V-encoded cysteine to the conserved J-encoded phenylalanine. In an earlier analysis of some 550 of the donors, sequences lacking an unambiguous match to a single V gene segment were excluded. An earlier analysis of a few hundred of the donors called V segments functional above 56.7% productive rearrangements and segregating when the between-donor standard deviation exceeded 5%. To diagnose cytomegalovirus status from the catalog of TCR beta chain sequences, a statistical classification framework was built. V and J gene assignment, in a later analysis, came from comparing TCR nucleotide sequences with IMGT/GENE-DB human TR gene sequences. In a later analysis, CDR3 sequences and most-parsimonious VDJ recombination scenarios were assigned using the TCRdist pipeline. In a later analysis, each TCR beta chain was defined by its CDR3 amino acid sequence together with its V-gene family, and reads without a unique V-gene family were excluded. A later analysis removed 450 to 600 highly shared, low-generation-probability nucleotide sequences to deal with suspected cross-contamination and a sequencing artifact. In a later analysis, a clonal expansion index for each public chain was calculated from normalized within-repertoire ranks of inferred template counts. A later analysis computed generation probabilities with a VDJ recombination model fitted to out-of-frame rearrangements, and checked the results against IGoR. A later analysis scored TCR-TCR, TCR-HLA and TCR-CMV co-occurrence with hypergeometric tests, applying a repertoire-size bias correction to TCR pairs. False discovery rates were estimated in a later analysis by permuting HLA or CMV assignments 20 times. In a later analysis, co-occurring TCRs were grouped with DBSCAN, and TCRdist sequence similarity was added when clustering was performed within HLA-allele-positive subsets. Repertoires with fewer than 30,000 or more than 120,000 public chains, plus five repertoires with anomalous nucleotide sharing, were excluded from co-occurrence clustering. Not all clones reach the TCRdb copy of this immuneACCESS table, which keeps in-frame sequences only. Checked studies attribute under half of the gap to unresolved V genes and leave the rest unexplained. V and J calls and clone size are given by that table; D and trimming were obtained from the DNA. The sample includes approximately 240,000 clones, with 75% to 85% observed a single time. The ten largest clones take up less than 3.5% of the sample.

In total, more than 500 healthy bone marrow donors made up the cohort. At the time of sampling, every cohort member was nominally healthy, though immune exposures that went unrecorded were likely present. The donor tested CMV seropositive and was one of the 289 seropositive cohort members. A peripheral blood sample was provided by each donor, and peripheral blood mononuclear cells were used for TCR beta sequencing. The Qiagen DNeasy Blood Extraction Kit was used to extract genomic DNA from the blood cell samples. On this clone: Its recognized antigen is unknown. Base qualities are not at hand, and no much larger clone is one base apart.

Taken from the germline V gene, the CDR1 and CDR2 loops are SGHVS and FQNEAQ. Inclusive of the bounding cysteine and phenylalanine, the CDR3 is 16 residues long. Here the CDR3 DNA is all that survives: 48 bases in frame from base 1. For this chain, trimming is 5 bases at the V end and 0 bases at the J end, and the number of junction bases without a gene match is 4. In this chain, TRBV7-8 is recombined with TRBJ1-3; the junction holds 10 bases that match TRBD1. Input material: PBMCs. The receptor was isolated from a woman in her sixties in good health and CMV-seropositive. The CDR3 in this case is CASSPRDRGSGNTIYF. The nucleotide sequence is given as TGTGCCAGCAGCCCAAGGGACAGGGGCTCTGGAAACACCATATATTTT.